One and the same sample provided the 20 T cell receptor beta chains below, sequenced in a study of blood T cell repertoires in COVID-19. The method was immunoSEQ multiplex PCR; TCRdb's version includes in-frame clones alone and lacks a portion of them. The sample shows 200,000 to 250,000 clones, about four fifths of them seen only once. Sequencing was performed on PBMCs or T cells enriched from blood (not recorded which). Source of these receptors: a woman aged 40 to 50 who had been exposed to COVID-19.

The genes are TRBV11-3 and TRBJ1-1; 8 positions match TRBD1. The CDR3 runs to 14 residues. Germline trimming cut 5 bases from V and 5 bases from J; bases unmatched to any gene: 7. Germline values: CDR1 SGHNT, CDR2 YENEEA. CDR3 loop: CASSPSTGVTEAFF. The CDR3 coding sequence is TGTGCCAGCAGCCCGTCGACAGGGGTGACTGAAGCTTTCTTT.

The sample holds one count of this clone. As DNA, the CDR3 is TGTGCCAGCAGCTTAGACGTCCTAAGACCTGGGAGTGGCTACACCTTC. Its protein product is CASSLDVLRPGSGYTF. The chain employs TRBV7-9 and TRBJ1-2; D uncertain. Germline CDR1 reads SEHNR; CDR2 reads FQNEAQ (reference sequence). There are 16 residues in the CDR3. With 1 base removed from V and 7 bases from J, the gap between germline ends came to 19 bases. The variable domain in full, completed from reference TRBV7-9 and TRBJ1-2, reads DTGVSQNPRHKITKRGQNVTFRCDPISEHNRLYWYRQTLGQGPEFLTYFQNEAQLEKSRLLSDRFSAERPKGSFSTLEIQRTEQGDSAMYLCASSLDVLRPGSGYTFGSGTRLTVV.

This clone was picked up one time. The chain has TRBV27 and TRBJ1-5; D gene unclear. The V end was cut by 4 bases, the J end by 9 bases, with 13 bases between. The germline V gene encodes CDR1 MNHEY and CDR2 SMNVEV (reference sequence). The CDR3 has 13 amino acids. The chain's CDR3 is CASSYLPQAPQHF. The DNA of the CDR3 is TGTGCCAGCAGTTACTTACCCCAGGCGCCCCAGCATTTT.

The chain employs TRBV24-1 and TRBJ2-5; no clear D gene. The CDR3 contains 13 residues. CDR1 and CDR2 (germline): KGHDR, SFDVKD. Trimming took 5 bases from V and 2 from J, leaving 8 bases between them. The CDR3 reads CATSGPTQETQYF. The DNA of the CDR3 is TGTGCCACCAGTGGGCCAACACAAGAGACCCAGTACTTC.

The chain joins TRBV9 to TRBJ1-2, with 10 bases aligning to TRBD1. This CDR3 contains 14 residues. CDR1 is SGDLS and CDR2 is YYNGEE in the germline V gene. V was clipped by 4 bases and J by 5 bases; unmatched bases: 5. Written as DNA, the CDR3 is TGTGCCAGCAGCCTGAGGGACAGGGGATATGGCTACACCTTC. Translated, it gives CASSLRDRGYGYTF.

Points on this clone: The same CDR3 also results from other DNA sequences found in this sample. The V gene is TRBV9, the J gene TRBJ1-2; D gene ambiguous. The germline gives CDR1 SGDLS, CDR2 YYNGEE. The V gene lost 1 base and the J gene lost 4 bases, with 5 bases spanning the gap. The CDR3 length is 12 residues. The CDR3 here is CASSVSGYGYTF. The CDR3 coding sequence is TGTGCCAGCAGCGTAAGCGGCTATGGCTACACCTTC.

This chain joins TRBV5-1 and TRBJ2-7; 7 positions match TRBD1. In germline, CDR1 is SGHRS, CDR2 YFSETQ. The CDR3 sequence is 14 residues long. V was pared by 4 bases and J by 4 bases, with 8 bases of the junction left unmatched. CDR3 in DNA: TGCGCCAGCAGCATGCAACCAGGGGGTTACGAGCAGTACTTC. It is translated as CASSMQPGGYEQYF.

The chain uses TRBV11-2 and TRBJ1-1; 11 bases line up with TRBD1. Germline CDR1 SGHAT, CDR2 FQNNGV. This CDR3 contains 14 residues. Trimming removed 5 bases from V and 6 bases from J; junction bases left unmatched: 5. The CDR3 coding sequence is TGTGCCAGCAGCCCGGACAGGGGGCGATCTGAAGCTTTCTTT. Encoded protein: CASSPDRGRSEAFF. The full variable domain, its missing parts supplied by reference TRBV11-2 and TRBJ1-1, is EAGVAQSPRYKIIEKRQSVAFWCNPISGHATLYWYQQILGQGPKLLIQFQNNGVVDDSQLPKDRFSAERLKGVDSTLKIQPAKLEDSAVYLCASSPDRGRSEAFFGQGTRLTVV.

The genes are TRBV27 and TRBJ2-7, with TRBD2 matching over 13 bases. The CDR3 extends over 19 amino acids. J lost 0 bases, V lost 3 bases, and 11 bases had no gene match. Germline V gene data show CDR1 as MNHEY and CDR2 as SMNVEV (reference sequence). The CDR3 region has the DNA TGTGCCAGCAGTTTTCGTCCGGGACTAGCGGGGCCGAGCTCCTACGAGCAGTACTTC. Amino acid sequence: CASSFRPGLAGPSSYEQYF.

V gene TRBV18 combines with J gene TRBJ2-1; 7 nucleotides align to TRBD1. After removal of 3 bases from V and 0 bases from J, the junction contained 8 bases not matched to a gene. CDR3 size: 17 residues. Germline V CDR1 and CDR2: KGHSH, LQKENI. This chain's CDR3 is CASSPRQGGFSYNEQFF. CDR3 bases: TGTGCCAGCTCACCCAGGCAAGGGGGCTTCTCCTACAATGAGCAGTTCTTC.

This clone was observed once. V usage is TRBV19 and J usage is TRBJ2-2; 14 bases align to TRBD2. The CDR3 extends over 18 amino acids. V was clipped by 5 bases and J by 0 bases; unmatched bases: 5. Germline-derived CDR1 and CDR2 are LNHDA and SQIVND (reference sequence). The CDR3 region has the DNA TGTGCCAGTAGTGGACTAGCGGGGGGCCCCGCGAACACCGGGGAGCTGTTTTTT. It specifies CASSGLAGGPANTGELFF.

The rearrangement joins TRBV4-2 to TRBJ1-4, with 9 bases fitting TRBD1. Trimming cost V 4 bases and J 0 bases; bases outside gene matches: 9. The germline CDR1 and CDR2 sequences are LGHNA and YNFKEQ. The CDR3 runs to 18 residues. This chain's CDR3 is CASSLSWGTGSTNEKLFF. In DNA, the CDR3 is TGTGCCAGCAGCCTCTCATGGGGGACAGGGTCAACTAATGAAAAACTGTTTTTT.

J is TRBJ1-2 and V is TRBV5-1; the match to TRBD1 covers 10 bases. J was trimmed by 7 bases and V by 1 base; bases with no gene match: 7. This CDR3 has 15 residues. Germline CDR1 and CDR2: SGHRS and YFSETQ. The CDR3 region has the DNA TGCGCCAGCAGCTTGAGGTCGGACAGGGGGTTTGGCTACACCTTC. This codes for CASSLRSDRGFGYTF.

The J gene is TRBJ1-1, the V gene TRBV4-2; possible D gene TRBD1, 5 bases. Germline V gene lookup returns CDR1 LGHNA and CDR2 YNFKEQ. V shed 4 bases and J shed 11 bases, with 17 bases lying between them. The CDR3 sequence is 13 residues long. In DNA form, the CDR3 reads TGTGCCAGCAGCCGAGGACTAGCCCGGGGGGCTTTCTTT. Residues: CASSRGLARGAFF.

In the case of this clone: With a much larger clone just one base away, this may be a read error. The V gene is TRBV5-4, the J gene TRBJ2-5; TRBD1 agrees at 7 bases. The CDR3 consists of 13 residues. Germline trimming cut 4 bases from V and 1 base from J; bases unmatched to any gene: 1. The V gene's germline CDR1 is SGHNT and CDR2 YYREEE (reference sequence). The CDR3 spells CASSRDSQETQYF. DNA of the CDR3: TGTGCCAGCAGCCGGGACAGCCAAGAGACCCAGTACTTC.

The chain carries TRBV4-2 and TRBJ2-1; 8 bases fit TRBD2. The V and J ends lost 0 bases and 8 bases, in that order; junction bases with no gene match: 12. CDR3 length: 17 residues. Germline V CDR1 and CDR2: LGHNA, YNFKEQ. CDR3 protein: CASSQEEGGGHVDEQFF. CDR3 bases: TGTGCCAGCAGCCAAGAAGAGGGCGGGGGGCACGTCGATGAGCAGTTCTTC.

This rearrangement joins TRBV9 to TRBJ1-1, with 7 bases lining up with TRBD1. This CDR3 is 12 amino acids long. J was trimmed by 7 bases and V by 4 bases; bases with no gene match: 4. Germline lookup yields CDR1 SGDLS and CDR2 YYNGEE. CDR3 sequence reads: CASSSRDSEAFF. In DNA, the CDR3 is TGTGCCAGCAGCTCACGGGACAGTGAAGCTTTCTTT.

V is TRBV7-2 and J is TRBJ2-5; 8 bases line up with TRBD2. The V gene end was trimmed by 0 bases and the J gene end by 5 bases; junction bases not matched to a gene: 8. The CDR3 has 16 amino acids. CDR1 and CDR2 from the germline V gene are SGHTA and FQGNSA. CDR3 in DNA: TGTGCCAGCAGCTTAGCTGGCCGGGGGGGGGCGGAGACCCAGTACTTC. It translates to CASSLAGRGGAETQYF.

This clone showed up just a few times. J is TRBJ2-7 and V is TRBV7-9; D is undetermined. Germline assignment: CDR1 SEHNR and CDR2 FQNEAQ (reference sequence). Trimming removed 2 bases at V and 2 bases at J, with 7 bases between. CDR3 length: 13 residues. CDR3 in amino acids: CASSLLRAYEQYF. The CDR3 bases are TGTGCCAGCAGCTTACTACGGGCCTACGAGCAGTACTTC.

This clone was seen only a few times. Distinct nucleotide sequences in the sample also encode this CDR3. This sequence joins TRBV2 and TRBJ2-5; 7 bases match TRBD1. This CDR3 region has 13 residues. The V segment lost 8 bases and the J segment 1 base; nucleotides outside the gene matches: 4. Germline-derived CDR1 and CDR2 are SNHLY and FYNNEI. CDR3 loop: CASDRDSQETQYF. The CDR3, as DNA: TGTGCCAGCGATAGGGACAGCCAAGAGACCCAGTACTTC.